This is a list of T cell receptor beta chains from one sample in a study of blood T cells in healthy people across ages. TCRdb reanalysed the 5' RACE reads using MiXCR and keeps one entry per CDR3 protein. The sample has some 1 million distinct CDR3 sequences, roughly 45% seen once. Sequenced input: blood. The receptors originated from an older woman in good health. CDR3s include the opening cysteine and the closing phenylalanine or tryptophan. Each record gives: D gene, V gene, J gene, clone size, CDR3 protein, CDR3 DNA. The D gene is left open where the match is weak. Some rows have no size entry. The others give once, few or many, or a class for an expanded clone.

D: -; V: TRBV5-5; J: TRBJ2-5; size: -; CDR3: CASSFYWGVETQYF; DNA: TGTGCCAGCAGCTTTTATTGGGGGGTGGAGACCCAGTACTTC
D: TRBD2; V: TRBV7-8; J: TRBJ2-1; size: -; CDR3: CASSLVVSGRSSYNEQFF; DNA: TGTGCCAGCAGCTTAGTGGTTAGCGGGCGGAGCTCCTACAATGAGCAGTTCTTC
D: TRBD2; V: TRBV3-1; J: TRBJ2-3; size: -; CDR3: CASSQISGSADTQYF; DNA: TGTGCCAGCAGCCAAATTAGCGGGAGCGCAGATACGCAGTATTTT
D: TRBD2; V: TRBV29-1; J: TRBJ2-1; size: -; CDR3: CSAGTSGKHEQFF; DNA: TGCAGCGCCGGGACTAGCGGGAAGCATGAGCAGTTCTTC
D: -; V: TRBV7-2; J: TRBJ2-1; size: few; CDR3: CASRRQVTEQFF; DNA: TGTGCCAGCAGACGGCAGGTAACTGAGCAGTTCTTC
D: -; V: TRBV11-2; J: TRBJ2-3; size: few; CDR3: CASSVHQDTQYF; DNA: TGTGCCAGCAGCGTGCATCAAGATACGCAGTATTTT
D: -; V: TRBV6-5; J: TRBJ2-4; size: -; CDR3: CASSYLIVDPQVLGAKNIQYF; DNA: TGTGCCAGCAGTTACCTTATAGTAGACCCCCAGGTCCTAGGGGCCAAAAACATTCAGTACTTC
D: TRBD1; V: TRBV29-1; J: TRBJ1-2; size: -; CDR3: CSAETGGNYGYTF; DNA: TGCAGCGCCGAGACAGGGGGGAACTATGGCTACACCTTC
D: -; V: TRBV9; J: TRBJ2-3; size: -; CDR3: CASSDDNQYF; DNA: TGTGCCAGCAGCGATGACAATCAGTATTTT
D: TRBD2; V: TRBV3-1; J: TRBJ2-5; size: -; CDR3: CASSQRTSGEETQYF; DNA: TGTGCCAGCAGCCAAAGGACTAGCGGGGAAGAGACCCAGTACTTC
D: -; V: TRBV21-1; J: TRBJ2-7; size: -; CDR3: CASSPPGAGDLYEQYF; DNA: TGTGCCAGCAGCCCCCCTGGGGCAGGAGACCTCTACGAGCAGTACTTC
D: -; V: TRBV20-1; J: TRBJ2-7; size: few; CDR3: CSARDGAEVGEQYF; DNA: TGCAGTGCTAGAGATGGGGCAGAGGTAGGGGAGCAGTACTTC
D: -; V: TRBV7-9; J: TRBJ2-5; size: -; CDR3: CASSLGSAKGETQYF; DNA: TGTGCCAGCAGCTTAGGTTCAGCGAAAGGGGAGACCCAGTACTTC
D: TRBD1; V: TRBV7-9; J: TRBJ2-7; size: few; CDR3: CASSSRTGEIYEQYF; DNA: TGTGCCAGCAGCTCACGGACAGGGGAGATCTACGAGCAGTACTTC
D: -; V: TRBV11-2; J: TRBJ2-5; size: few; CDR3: CASSLDSVERAKETQYF; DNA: TGTGCCAGCAGCTTAGATTCAGTTGAGCGGGCTAAAGAGACCCAGTACTTC
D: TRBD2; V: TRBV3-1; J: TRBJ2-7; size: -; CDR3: CASTGGLAGSYEQYF; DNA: TGTGCCAGCACTGGGGGACTAGCGGGTTCCTACGAGCAGTACTTC
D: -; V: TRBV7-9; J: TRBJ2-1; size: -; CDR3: CASSLLTSKLTEQFF; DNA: TGTGCCAGCAGCTTACTCACTAGCAAACTAACTGAGCAGTTCTTC
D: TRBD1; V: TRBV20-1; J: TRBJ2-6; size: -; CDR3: CSARDPWRTGAGANVLTF; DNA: TGCAGTGCTAGAGACCCTTGGAGAACAGGGGCTGGGGCCAACGTCCTGACTTTC
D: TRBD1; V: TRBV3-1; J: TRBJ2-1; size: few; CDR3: CASSLYRGFYEQFF; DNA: TGTGCCAGCAGCCTTTACAGGGGTTTCTATGAGCAGTTCTTC
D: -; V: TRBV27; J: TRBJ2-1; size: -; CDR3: CASSLPLAEFPYNEQFF; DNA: TGTGCCAGCAGTTTACCCTTAGCGGAGTTCCCTTACAATGAGCAGTTCTTC
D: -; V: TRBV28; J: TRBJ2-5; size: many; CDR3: CASSPLDRKETQYF; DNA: TGTGCCAGCAGCCCCCTCGACAGAAAGGAGACCCAGTACTTC
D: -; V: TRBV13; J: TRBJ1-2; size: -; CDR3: CASSRDRLGGYTF; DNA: TGTGCCAGCAGTCGAGACAGACTAGGTGGCTACACCTTC
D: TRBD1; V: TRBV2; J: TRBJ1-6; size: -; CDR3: CASGPLGTGDSPLHF; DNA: TGTGCCAGCGGTCCCCTCGGGACAGGGGATTCACCCCTCCACTTT
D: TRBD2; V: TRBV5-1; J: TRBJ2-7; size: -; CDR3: CASSPATSGNEQYF; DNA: TGCGCCAGCAGCCCGGCTACTAGCGGCAATGAGCAGTACTTC
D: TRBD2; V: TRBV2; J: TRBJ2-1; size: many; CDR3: CASSESAGGGYNEQFF; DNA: TGTGCCAGCAGTGAAAGTGCGGGAGGGGGCTACAATGAGCAGTTCTTC
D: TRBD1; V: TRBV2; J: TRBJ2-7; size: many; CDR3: CASKGGQGAPYEQYF; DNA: TGTGCCAGCAAGGGCGGACAGGGGGCACCCTACGAGCAGTACTTC